The clone carrying this T cell receptor (beta chain) occurred a few times. Its antigen is currently unknown. TCRdb re-called the reads with MiXCR, one entry per CDR3 protein. Seen here are approximately 1,000,000 distinct CDR3 sequences, around 30% observed once, and the top ten hold over 12%. The data originate from a study of T cell repertoires in cytomegalovirus infection. Study-level background: The authors used CMV epitopes that were HLA-C-restricted (recently identified) and HLA-B-restricted (well studied). Study-wide results and limits: HLA-C-restricted CMV-specific TCR beta clonotypes prevailed in the ex vivo response. Identification of carriers of CMV plus the relevant HLA was performed using cumulative public TCR beta family frequency.

The CDR3 runs 15 residues. CDR1 is SEHNR and CDR2 is FQNEAQ in the germline V gene (reference sequence). V dropped 6 bases and J dropped 1 base, with 15 bases sitting between them. The starting material was cultured CD8+ T cells from PBMCs, obtained from culture after CMV antigen stimulation. The chain links TRBV7-9 to TRBJ1-1; D not resolved. This clonotype originated in a human donor in good health (CMV status not recorded). Some clones in this sample may be carry-over from other donors' samples. CDR3 region: CASSSTGHPNTEAFF. CDR3 in DNA: TGTGCCAGCAGTTCGACGGGTCATCCGAACACTGAAGCTTTCTTT.